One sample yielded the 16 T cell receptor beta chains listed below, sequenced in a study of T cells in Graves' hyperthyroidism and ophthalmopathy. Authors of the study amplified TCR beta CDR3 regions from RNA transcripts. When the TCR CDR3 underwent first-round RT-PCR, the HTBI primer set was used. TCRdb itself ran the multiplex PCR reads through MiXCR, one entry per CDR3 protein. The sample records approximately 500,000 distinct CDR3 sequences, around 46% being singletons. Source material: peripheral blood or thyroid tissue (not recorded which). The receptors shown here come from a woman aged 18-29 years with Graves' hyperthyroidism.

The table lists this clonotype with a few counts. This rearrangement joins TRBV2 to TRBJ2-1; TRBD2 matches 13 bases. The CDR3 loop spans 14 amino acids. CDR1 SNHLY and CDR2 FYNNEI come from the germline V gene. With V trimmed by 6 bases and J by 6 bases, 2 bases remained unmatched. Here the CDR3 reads CASRGLAGRNEQFF. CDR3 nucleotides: TGTGCCAGCAGGGGACTAGCGGGACGCAATGAGCAGTTCTTC.

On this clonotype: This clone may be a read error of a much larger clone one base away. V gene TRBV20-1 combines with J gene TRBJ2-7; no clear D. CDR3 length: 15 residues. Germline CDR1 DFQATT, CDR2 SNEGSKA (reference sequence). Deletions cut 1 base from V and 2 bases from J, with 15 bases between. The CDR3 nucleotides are TGCAGTGCTAGAGGTCGGCAGAAACTCCCCTACGAGCAGTACTTC. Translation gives CSARGRQKLPYEQYF.

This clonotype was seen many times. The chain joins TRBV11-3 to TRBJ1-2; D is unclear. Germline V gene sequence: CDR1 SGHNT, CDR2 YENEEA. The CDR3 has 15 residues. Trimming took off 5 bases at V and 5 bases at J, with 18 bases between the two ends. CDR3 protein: CASSPSARGVYGYTF. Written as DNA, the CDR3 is TGTGCCAGCAGCCCCTCAGCCCGGGGTGTTTATGGCTACACCTTC. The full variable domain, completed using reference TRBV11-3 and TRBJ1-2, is EAGVVQSPRYKIIEKKQPVAFWCNPISGHNTLYWYLQNLGQGPELLIRYENEEAVDDSQLPKDRFSAERLKGVDSTLKIQPAELGDSAVYLCASSPSARGVYGYTFGSGTRLTVV.

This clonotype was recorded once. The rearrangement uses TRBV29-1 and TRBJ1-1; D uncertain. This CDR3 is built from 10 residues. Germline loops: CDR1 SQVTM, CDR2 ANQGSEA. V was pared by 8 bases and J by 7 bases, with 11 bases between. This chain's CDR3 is CSYSSGEAFF. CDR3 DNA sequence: TGCAGCTACTCCTCCGGTGAAGCTTTCTTT.

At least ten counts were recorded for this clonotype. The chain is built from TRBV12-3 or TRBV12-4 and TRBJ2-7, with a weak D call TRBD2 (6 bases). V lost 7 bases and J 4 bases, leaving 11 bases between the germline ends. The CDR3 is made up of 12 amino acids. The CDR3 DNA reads TGTGCCAGCATCGAGGGAGGTTACGAGCAGTACTTC. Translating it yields CASIEGGYEQYF.

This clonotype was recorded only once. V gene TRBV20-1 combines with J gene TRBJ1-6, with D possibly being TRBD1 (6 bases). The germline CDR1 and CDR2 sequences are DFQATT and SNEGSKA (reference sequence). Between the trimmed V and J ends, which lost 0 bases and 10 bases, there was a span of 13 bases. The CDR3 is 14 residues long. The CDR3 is CSARDLRGRSPLHF. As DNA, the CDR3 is TGCAGTGCTAGAGATCTCAGGGGCAGATCACCCCTCCACTTT.

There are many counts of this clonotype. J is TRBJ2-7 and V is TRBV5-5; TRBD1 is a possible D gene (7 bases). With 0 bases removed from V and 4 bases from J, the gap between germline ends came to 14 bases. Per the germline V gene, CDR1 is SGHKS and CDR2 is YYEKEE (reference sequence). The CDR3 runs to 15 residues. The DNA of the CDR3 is TGTGCCAGCAGCTTGGATGCGGGACAGTATTACGAGCAGTACTTC. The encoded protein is CASSLDAGQYYEQYF.

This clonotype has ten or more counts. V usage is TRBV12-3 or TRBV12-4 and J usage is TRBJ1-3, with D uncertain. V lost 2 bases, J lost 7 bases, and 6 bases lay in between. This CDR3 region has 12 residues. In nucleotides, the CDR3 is TGTGCCAGCAGTTTATTTGCGAACACCATATATTTT. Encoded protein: CASSLFANTIYF.

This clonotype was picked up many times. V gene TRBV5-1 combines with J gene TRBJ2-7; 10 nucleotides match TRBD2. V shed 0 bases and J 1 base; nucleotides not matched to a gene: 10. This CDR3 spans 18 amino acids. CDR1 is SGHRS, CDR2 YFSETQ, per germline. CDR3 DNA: TGCGCCAGCAGCTTGGTGGCTAGCGGGGGCCAGGGGTCCTACGAGCAGTACTTC. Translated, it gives CASSLVASGGQGSYEQYF.

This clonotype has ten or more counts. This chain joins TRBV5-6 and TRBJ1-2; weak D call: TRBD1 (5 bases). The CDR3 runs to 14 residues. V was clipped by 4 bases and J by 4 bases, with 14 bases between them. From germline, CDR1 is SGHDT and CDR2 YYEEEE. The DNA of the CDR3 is TGTGCCAGCAGCAGCGGGGGACCGGCCTATGGCTACACCTTC. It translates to CASSSGGPAYGYTF.

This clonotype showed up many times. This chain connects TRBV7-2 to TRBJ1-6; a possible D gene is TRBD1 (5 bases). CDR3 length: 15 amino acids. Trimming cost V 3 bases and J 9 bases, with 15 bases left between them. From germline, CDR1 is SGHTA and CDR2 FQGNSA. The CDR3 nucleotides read TGTGCCAGCAGCTTTGGTCAGGGAATGGGTTCACCCCTCCACTTT. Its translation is CASSFGQGMGSPLHF.

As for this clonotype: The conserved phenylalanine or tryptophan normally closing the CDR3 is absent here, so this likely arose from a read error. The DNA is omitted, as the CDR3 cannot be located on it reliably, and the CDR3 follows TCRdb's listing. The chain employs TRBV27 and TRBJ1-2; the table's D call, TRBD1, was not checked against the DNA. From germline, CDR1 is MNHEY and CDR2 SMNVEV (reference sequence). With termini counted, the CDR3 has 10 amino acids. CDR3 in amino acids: CASGGTPQVL.

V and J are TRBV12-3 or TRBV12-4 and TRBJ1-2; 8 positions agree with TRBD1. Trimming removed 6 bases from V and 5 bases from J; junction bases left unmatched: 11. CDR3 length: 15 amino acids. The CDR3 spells CASSRRQGSWYGYTF. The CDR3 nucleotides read TGTGCCAGCAGCCGGAGACAGGGGTCTTGGTATGGCTACACCTTC.

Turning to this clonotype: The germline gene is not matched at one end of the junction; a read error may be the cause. CDR3 protein: CVSSGTGNYSYTF. CDR3 in DNA: TGTGTCAGCAGTGGGACAGGCAACTATAGCTACACCTTC. The chain uses TRBV2 and TRBJ1-2; 8 bases are a match to TRBD1. In germline, CDR1 is SNHLY, CDR2 FYNNEI. This CDR3 contains 13 residues.

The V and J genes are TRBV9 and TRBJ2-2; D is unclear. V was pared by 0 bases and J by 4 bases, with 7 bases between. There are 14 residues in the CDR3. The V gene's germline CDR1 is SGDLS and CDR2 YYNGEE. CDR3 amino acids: CASSVGGFTGELFF. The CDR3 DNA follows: TGTGCCAGCAGCGTAGGTGGGTTCACCGGGGAGCTGTTTTTT. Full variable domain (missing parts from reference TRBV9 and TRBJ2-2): DSGVTQTPKHLITATGQRVTLRCSPRSGDLSVYWYQQSLDQGLQFLIQYYNGEERAKGNILERFSAQQFPDLHSELNLSSLELGDSALYFCASSVGGFTGELFFGEGSRLTVL.

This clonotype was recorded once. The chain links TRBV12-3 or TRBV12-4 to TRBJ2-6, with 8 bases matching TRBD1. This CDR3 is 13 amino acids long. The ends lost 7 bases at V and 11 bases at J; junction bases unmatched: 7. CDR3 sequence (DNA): TGTGCCAGCAACAGACAGGGGACCGACGTCCTGACTTTC. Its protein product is CASNRQGTDVLTF.